Sequencing of this TCR beta chain was carried out in a study of a mutant IDH1 vaccine in newly diagnosed glioma. Study at large: Patients received vaccination from 4-6 weeks after radiotherapy alone, or with temozolomide cycles. Earlier therapy was either radiotherapy, temozolomide, or both, and most got both. V12 came at week 35, V13 at week 47.

Remarks on this clone: Its target is unknown.

CDR1 and CDR2 (germline): MNHNS, SASEGT. There are 14 residues in the CDR3. Trimming cost V 2 bases and J 8 bases, with 12 bases left between them. Using immunoSEQ multiplex PCR, the repertoire was profiled, and TCRdb retains in-frame clones only, with some absent. The top ten clones hold 5.7% of a sample with more than 40,000 clones, 85% to 90% of them seen once. Specified time point: week 35, safety follow-up. Vaccinated patients received 300 ug of mutant IDH1 20-mer peptide per dose, with topical imiquimod. General study results and limits: Researchers report vaccine-induced immune responses in approximately 94% of patients.

This chain links TRBV6-1 with TRBJ2-2; D unresolved. Sequenced material: PBMCs, taken from a glioma patient whose treatment included an IDH1 peptide vaccine. This TCR was recovered from a middle-aged woman with glioma. As DNA, the CDR3 is TGTGCCAGCAGTGAATTCGGGTCGAGTGGGGAGCTGTTTTTT. Protein product: CASSEFGSSGELFF.